This T cell receptor (beta chain) was sequenced during a study of blood T cells in healthy people across ages. General study points: Using unsorted PBMCs precluded a conclusive naive versus antigen-experienced comparison.

Together with a sample-barcoded 5' primer, a J-beta primer mix was included in a second PCR lasting roughly 6 to 12 cycles. CDR3-containing paired-end reads numbering at least 3 million came from each sample. MiXCR, run by TCRdb on the 5' RACE reads, gives a single entry per CDR3 protein. The sample has about 570,000 distinct CDR3 sequences; 25% to 30% are singletons. Details on this clonotype: The antigen remains unidentified.

Trimming took 7 bases from V and 3 from J, leaving 12 bases between them. CDR1 DFQATT and CDR2 SNEGSKA come from the germline V gene (reference sequence). The CDR3 runs 12 residues. The individuals who served as donors were healthy Caucasians living in Russia, aged roughly 6 to 90. The chain uses TRBV20-1 and TRBJ2-5; the D gene is possibly TRBD2 (6 bases). This TCR came from a woman in her 70s in good health. Source material: blood. CDR3 nucleotides: TGCAGTGTCCGACTAGTGAAAGAGACCCAGTACTTC. This encodes CSVRLVKETQYF.